This passage covers 32 T cell receptor beta chains from one sample sequenced in a study of Graves' ophthalmopathy and Graves' hyperthyroidism. RNA transcripts served as template for amplifying TCR beta CDR3 sequences. In the first round, RT-PCR was carried out with HTBI primers, and a multiplex PCR formed the second round. TCRdb independently ran MiXCR on the multiplex PCR reads; one entry per CDR3 protein. The table lists 500,000 to 800,000 distinct CDR3 sequences, roughly 39% of them singletons. The material sequenced was peripheral blood. Receptors were obtained from an adult man with Graves' ophthalmopathy.

As to this clonotype: A read error may explain this, as a much larger clone is one base away. This chain links TRBV10-3 with TRBJ2-5; possible D gene TRBD2, 5 bases. Germline CDR1 is ENHRY and CDR2 is SYGVKD. The CDR3 sequence is 14 residues long. This CDR3 is CASSYLNTWETQCF. DNA of the CDR3: TGTGCCAGCAGTTACCTGAACACTTGGGAGACCCAGTGCTTC.

The V and J genes are TRBV10-3 and TRBJ2-2; 7 bases fit TRBD1. The junction had 9 bases not matched to a gene; V was cut back by 3 bases and J by 2 bases. The CDR3 is 17 residues long. Per the germline V gene, CDR1 is ENHRY and CDR2 is SYGVKD. This CDR3 reads CAISDWGQPTNTGELFF. The CDR3 nucleotides are TGTGCCATCAGTGACTGGGGACAGCCTACTAACACCGGGGAGCTGTTTTTT.

V usage is TRBV29-1 and J usage is TRBJ2-5; D could derive from TRBD1 or TRBD2 (5 bases each). In germline, CDR1 is SQVTM, CDR2 ANQGSEA. Trimming shortened V by 3 bases and J by 3 bases, and 11 bases separated the two germline ends. CDR3 length: 13 residues. CDR3 in amino acids: CSVDGGLKETQYF. The CDR3 DNA follows: TGCAGCGTTGATGGGGGATTGAAAGAGACCCAGTACTTC.

A word on this clonotype: A much larger clone lies one base from this, so it may be a read error. The V and J genes are TRBV7-9 and TRBJ2-7; D is possibly TRBD1 or TRBD2 (6 bases each). This CDR3 region has 15 residues. Per germline, CDR1 SEHNR and CDR2 FQNEAQ (reference sequence). CDR3 nucleotide sequence: TGTGCCAGTAGCTCCCCGTCGGGGGCCTCCTACGAGCAGCACTTC. Translating it yields CASSSPSGASYEQHF. Full variable domain (outside the CDR3, taken from reference TRBV7-9 and TRBJ2-7): DTGVSQNPRHKITKRGQNVTFRCDPISEHNRLYWYRQTLGQGPEFLTYFQNEAQLEKSRLLSDRFSAERPKGSFSTLEIQRTEQGDSAMYLCASSSPSGASYEQHFGPGTRLTVT.

V is TRBV10-3 and J is TRBJ2-2; 7 bases fit TRBD1. CDR1 and CDR2 (germline): ENHRY, SYGVKD. CDR3 length: 13 amino acids. The J segment lost 6 bases and the V segment lost 10 bases, leaving 8 bases of the junction unmatched. DNA for the CDR3: TGTGCCAGCAGACATCAGGGGGCCGGGGAGCTGTTTTTT. Translated, it gives CASRHQGAGELFF.

Of note for this clonotype: A read error may explain this, as a much larger clone is one base away. The chain combines TRBV10-3 with TRBJ1-5; no clear D. The CDR3 consists of 14 residues. The germline CDR1 and CDR2 sequences are ENHRY and SYGVKD. With 3 bases removed from V and 5 bases from J, the gap between germline ends came to 11 bases. CDR3 sequence reads: CAISEVLGHQPQHF. In DNA form, the CDR3 reads TGTGCCATCAGTGAAGTCTTGGGCCATCAGCCCCAGCATTTT.

V and J are TRBV5-5 and TRBJ1-1; D unclear. V was shortened by 2 bases and J by 0 bases, with 14 bases between the two germline ends. The CDR3 loop spans 16 amino acids. The V gene's germline CDR1 is SGHKS and CDR2 YYEKEE (reference sequence). The CDR3 loop is CASSFLAGWLNTEAFF. As DNA, the CDR3 is TGTGCCAGCAGCTTCTTAGCGGGATGGCTGAACACTGAAGCTTTCTTT.

This clonotype occurred many times. The rearrangement uses TRBV2 and TRBJ2-5; no firm D call. The V end was cut by 7 bases, the J end by 2 bases, with 17 bases between. Germline-derived CDR1 and CDR2 are SNHLY and FYNNEI. The CDR3 sequence is 15 residues long. The CDR3 sequence is CASTREGIGQETQYF. The CDR3 nucleotides read TGTGCCAGCACCCGCGAAGGGATAGGGCAAGAGACCCAGTACTTC.

Concerning this clonotype: A much larger clonotype is one base distant, so this may be a read error. V usage is TRBV7-9 and J usage is TRBJ1-1; D remains ambiguous. Germline loops: CDR1 SEHNR, CDR2 FQNEAQ (reference sequence). The CDR3 sequence is 12 residues long. Here the CDR3 DNA reads TGTGCCAACAGCCCTCCGGGCACTGAAGCTTTCTTT. Protein product: CANSPPGTEAFF.

This clonotype occurred many times. The J gene is TRBJ1-1, the V gene TRBV10-3; unclear D gene. The germline CDR1 and CDR2 sequences are ENHRY and SYGVKD. The CDR3 consists of 16 residues. Trimming shortened V by 0 bases and J by 0 bases, and 11 bases separated the two germline ends. The CDR3: CAISESIQIMNTEAFF. The CDR3 bases are TGTGCCATCAGTGAGTCGATTCAGATCATGAACACTGAAGCTTTCTTT.

The chain links TRBV29-1 to TRBJ1-6, with 11 bases lining up with TRBD1. V shed 7 bases and J 10 bases; nucleotides not matched to a gene: 12. Germline V gives CDR1 SQVTM, CDR2 ANQGSEA. There are 15 residues in the CDR3. The CDR3 DNA reads TGCAGCGCGTTGGACAGGGGGCGCGTGCAATCACCCCTCCACTTT. It specifies CSALDRGRVQSPLHF.

This clonotype was picked up many times. V gene TRBV9 combines with J gene TRBJ2-6; no clear D. Germline CDR1 is SGDLS and CDR2 is YYNGEE. V was cut by 0 bases and J by 0 bases, with 10 bases left in between. The CDR3 contains 17 residues. The CDR3 region is CASSVDGVGSGANVLTF. The CDR3 nucleotides are TGTGCCAGCAGCGTAGATGGGGTTGGCTCTGGGGCCAACGTCCTGACTTTC.

Note on this clonotype: A much larger clone differs by one base, so this may be a read error. CDR3 bases: TGTGCCAGCAGTGAATCAGCGGGGTCTAGCACAGATACGCAGTATTTT. Protein sequence: CASSESAGSSTDTQYF. V and J are TRBV25-1 and TRBJ2-3; 7 bases are a match to TRBD2. Germline loops: CDR1 MGHDK, CDR2 SYGVNS. With V trimmed by 1 base and J by 0 bases, 4 bases remained unmatched. CDR3 size: 16 residues.

Only a few counts were recorded for this clonotype. This chain uses TRBV5-1 with TRBJ2-2, with 12 positions matching TRBD2. V dropped 5 bases and J dropped 2; count of bases not matched to a gene: 4. CDR3 length: 16 amino acids. CDR1 and CDR2 (germline): SGHRS, YFSETQ. The CDR3 loop reads CASSLTSGSNTGELFF. The CDR3 DNA sequence: TGCGCCAGCAGTCTGACTAGCGGGAGCAACACCGGGGAGCTGTTTTTT.

This clonotype was counted many times. V usage is TRBV7-2 and J usage is TRBJ2-7; the match to TRBD1 covers 9 bases. After removal of 10 bases from V and 4 bases from J, the junction contained 11 bases not matched to a gene. The CDR3 is 14 amino acids. Germline CDR1 SGHTA, CDR2 FQGNSA. CDR3 coding DNA: TGTGCCACACAACTGGGGACAGGGCAATACGAGCAGTACTTC. It translates to CATQLGTGQYEQYF.

This clonotype was counted ten times or more. The chain is built from TRBV12-3 or TRBV12-4 and TRBJ1-2, with 7 bases matching TRBD1. The length of the CDR3 is 14 residues. J lost 2 bases, V lost 10 bases, and 10 bases had no gene match. As DNA, the CDR3 is TGTGCCACCCGATCCGGGACAGAGAACTATGGCTACACCTTC. This encodes CATRSGTENYGYTF.

The table lists this clonotype with a few counts. One end of the junction is discordant with germline, which a read error may explain. The J gene is TRBJ1-2, the V gene TRBV5-1, with D possibly being TRBD1 (5 bases). This CDR3 region has 16 residues. Germline V gene data show CDR1 as SGHRS and CDR2 as YFSETQ. The CDR3 bases are TGTGCCAGCAGCTTGGCCCCAGGGATATCTAACTATGGCTACACCTTC. Translating it yields CASSLAPGISNYGYTF. Supplemented by reference TRBV5-1 and TRBJ1-2, the full variable domain reads KAGVTQTPRYLIKTRGQQVTLSCSPISGHRSVSWYQQTPGQGLQFLFEYFSETQRNKGNFPGRFSGRQFSNSRSEMNVSTLELGDSALYLCASSLAPGISNYGYTFGSGTRLTVV.

This clonotype was recorded once. Compared with germline, one end of the junction differs, possibly owing to a read error. CDR3 nucleotides: TGTGCCAGCAGTTTAGACAGGCTGAATTCACCCCTCCACTTT. Translating gives CASSLDRLNSPLHF. This chain connects TRBV7-6 to TRBJ1-6; a possible D gene is TRBD1 (6 bases). Germline V CDR1 and CDR2: SGHVS, FNYEAQ. The CDR3 is made up of 14 amino acids.

This CDR3 is CASSVSLALSDTQYF. The CDR3 nucleotides are TGTGCCAGCAGCGTAAGTTTGGCGTTGTCAGATACGCAGTATTTT. The V call is TRBV9, the J call TRBJ2-3; the D is unclear. Germline CDR1 SGDLS, CDR2 YYNGEE. V dropped 1 base and J dropped 4 bases, with 13 bases sitting between them. This CDR3 contains 15 residues.

V gene TRBV6-1 combines with J gene TRBJ1-5, with a weak D call TRBD1 (6 bases). Germline-derived CDR1 and CDR2 are MNHNS and SASEGT. With 10 bases removed from V and 2 bases from J, the gap between germline ends came to 12 bases. CDR3 size: 13 residues. The CDR3 sequence: CAIRGGGNQPQHF. CDR3 nucleotide sequence: TGTGCCATCAGGGGAGGGGGCAATCAGCCCCAGCATTTT.

The CDR3 reads CASMLQGASNQPQHF. The CDR3 region has the DNA TGTGCCAGTATGCTACAGGGGGCTAGCAATCAGCCCCAGCATTTT. V and J are TRBV19 and TRBJ1-5; 9 nucleotides line up with TRBD1. Trimming removed 7 bases from V and 0 bases from J; junction bases left unmatched: 4. Germline V gene data show CDR1 as LNHDA and CDR2 as SQIVND (reference sequence). The CDR3 extends over 15 amino acids.

Here the CDR3 reads CASSGTGGVYGYTF. In DNA, the CDR3 is TGTGCCAGCAGCGGGACAGGGGGCGTCTATGGCTACACCTTC. This chain uses TRBV25-1 with TRBJ1-2; 12 bases fit TRBD1. J was trimmed by 4 bases and V by 6 bases; bases with no gene match: 3. The CDR3 totals 14 residues. Germline CDR1 MGHDK, CDR2 SYGVNS.

V usage is TRBV6-1 and J usage is TRBJ1-1; D gene uncertain. V lost 5 bases and J 6 bases, leaving 13 bases between the germline ends. Germline CDR1 and CDR2: MNHNS and SASEGT. The CDR3 is 13 amino acids. Written as DNA, the CDR3 is TGTGCCAGCAGTTACAGCAGGCCTGCTGAAGCTTTCTTT. The encoded protein is CASSYSRPAEAFF.

This clonotype was found many times. The V call is TRBV19, the J call TRBJ2-7; D ambiguous. There are 14 residues in the CDR3. V was pared by 10 bases and J by 1 base, with 17 bases between. Germline V CDR1 and CDR2: LNHDA, SQIVND (reference sequence). CDR3 coding DNA: TGTGCCACAAGGCGGAATCTCGGATCCTACGAGCAGTACTTC. Residues: CATRRNLGSYEQYF.

This clonotype appeared many times. This chain joins TRBV15 and TRBJ2-7, with 9 bases identical to TRBD2. Germline V CDR1 and CDR2: LNHNV, YYDKDF (reference sequence). Trimming at V came to 0 bases and at J to 4 bases, leaving 7 bases not matched to a gene. The CDR3 extends over 16 amino acids. The CDR3 reads CATSREAPSGTYEQYF. The CDR3 region has the DNA TGTGCCACCAGCAGAGAGGCACCTAGCGGGACTTACGAGCAGTACTTC.

The chain carries TRBV29-1 and TRBJ1-2; perhaps TRBD1 as D (5 bases). Germline CDR1 reads SQVTM; CDR2 reads ANQGSEA. The CDR3 has 11 residues. Between the trimmed V and J ends, which lost 6 bases and 0 bases, there was a span of 5 bases. This CDR3 is CSVGANYGYTF. CDR3 sequence (DNA): TGCAGCGTGGGGGCTAACTATGGCTACACCTTC.

This clonotype was observed many times. V and J are TRBV29-1 and TRBJ2-7; D is unresolved. The V end was cut by 2 bases, the J end by 3 bases, with 8 bases between. CDR3 size: 12 residues. Per germline, CDR1 SQVTM and CDR2 ANQGSEA. The CDR3 spells CSVELGFYEQYF. The CDR3 nucleotides read TGCAGCGTTGAACTGGGGTTCTACGAGCAGTACTTC.

V and J are TRBV10-3 and TRBJ1-3; D uncertain. CDR3 length: 14 residues. V lost 10 bases and J lost 4, with 17 bases in between. Germline values: CDR1 ENHRY, CDR2 SYGVKD. CDR3 coding DNA: TGTGCCAGCTTATCGGAGGGATCCGGAAACACCATATATTTT. Amino acids: CASLSEGSGNTIYF.

The chain links TRBV2 to TRBJ1-4; tentative D call: TRBD1 (6 bases). The length of the CDR3 is 15 residues. Trimming pared 3 bases from V and 6 bases from J, leaving 14 bases between. Per germline, CDR1 SNHLY and CDR2 FYNNEI. The CDR3 nucleotides read TGTGCCAGCAGTGAGCGGGGGCCGGGTGATGAAAAACTGTTTTTT. This encodes CASSERGPGDEKLFF. The variable domain in full, with the rest retrieved from reference TRBV2 and TRBJ1-4, is EPEVTQTPSHQVTQMGQEVILRCVPISNHLYFYWYRQILGQKVEFLVSFYNNEISEKSEIFDDQFSVERPDGSNFTLKIRSTKLEDSAMYFCASSERGPGDEKLFFGSGTQLSVL.

This clonotype was seen repeatedly, ten times or more. The rearrangement uses TRBV7-9 and TRBJ2-7; tentative D call: TRBD1 (5 bases). The CDR3 length is 15 residues. The germline V and J ends were trimmed by 5 bases and 2 bases, with 16 bases remaining between them. CDR1 is SEHNR and CDR2 is FQNEAQ in the germline V gene (reference sequence). CDR3 region: CASSQESTDTYEQYF. For the CDR3, the DNA is TGTGCCAGCAGCCAAGAGTCGACAGATACCTACGAGCAGTACTTC.

As for this clonotype: A read error may produce the germline difference seen at one junction end. The chain links TRBV15 to TRBJ1-5, with 7 bases lining up with TRBD1. Germline lookup yields CDR1 LNHNV and CDR2 YYDKDF (reference sequence). The CDR3 is made up of 12 amino acids. CDR3 loop: CATSRMTGYQGF. The CDR3 DNA sequence: TGTGCCACCAGCAGGATGACAGGGTACCAGGGGTTT.

This clonotype has at least ten counts. DNA of the CDR3: TGTGCCAGCAGCCCGGAGGGGCTAACTTATGGCTACACCTTC. Translating gives CASSPEGLTYGYTF. V and J are TRBV7-9 and TRBJ1-2, with D possibly being TRBD1 (5 bases). CDR1 is SEHNR and CDR2 is FQNEAQ in the germline V gene (reference sequence). V shed 5 bases and J shed 5 bases, with 15 bases lying between them. The CDR3 runs 14 residues.